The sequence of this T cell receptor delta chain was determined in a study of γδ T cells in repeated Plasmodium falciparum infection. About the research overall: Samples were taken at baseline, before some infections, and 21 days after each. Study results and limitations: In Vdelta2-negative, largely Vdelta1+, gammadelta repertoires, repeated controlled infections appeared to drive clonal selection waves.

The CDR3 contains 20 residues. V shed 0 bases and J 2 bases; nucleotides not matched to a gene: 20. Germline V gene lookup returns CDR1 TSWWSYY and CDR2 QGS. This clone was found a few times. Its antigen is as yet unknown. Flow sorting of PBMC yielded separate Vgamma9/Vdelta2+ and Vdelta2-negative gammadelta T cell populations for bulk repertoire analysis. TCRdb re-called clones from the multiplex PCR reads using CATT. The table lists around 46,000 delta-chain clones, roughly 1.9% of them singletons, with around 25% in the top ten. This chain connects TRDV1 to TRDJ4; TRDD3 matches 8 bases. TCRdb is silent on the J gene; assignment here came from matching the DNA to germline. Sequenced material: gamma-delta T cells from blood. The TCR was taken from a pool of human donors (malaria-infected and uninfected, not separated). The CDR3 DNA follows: TGTGCTCTTGGGGAACTCGGCATTCCTTGGATATACTGGGGGCGAAGACCCCTGATCTTT. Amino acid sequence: CALGELGIPWIYWGRRPLIF.